This passage covers 10 T cell receptor beta chains from one sample sequenced in a study of T cell responses to AZD1222 COVID-19 vaccine. Sequenced by immunoSEQ multiplex PCR; TCRdb stores in-frame clones only, minus some. The repertoire has 120,000 or so clones, 90% to 95% of them found once; the top ten carry roughly 3%. Here the sequenced sample was peripheral blood, taken on day 0 of AZD1222 vaccination. All receptors come from an adult in good health.

The chain links TRBV27 to TRBJ1-1; D is uncertain. V lost 5 bases and J 5 bases, leaving 15 bases between the germline ends. Germline V gene sequence: CDR1 MNHEY, CDR2 SMNVEV (reference sequence). The CDR3 is 14 amino acids. The CDR3 DNA is TGTGCCAGCAGTCCTATTTATTGGAAGACTGAAGCTTTCTTT. This codes for CASSPIYWKTEAFF.

The V gene is TRBV7-2, the J gene TRBJ2-7; perhaps TRBD1 as D (5 bases). Germline V CDR1 and CDR2: SGHTA, FQGNSA. The length of the CDR3 is 14 residues. Trimming cost V 0 bases and J 2 bases, with 8 bases left between them. CDR3 sequence: CASSLAQGPYEQYF. The CDR3 nucleotides read TGTGCCAGCAGCTTAGCCCAGGGTCCCTACGAGCAGTACTTC.

The chain couples TRBV28 to TRBJ1-2; D is unresolved. V was cut by 4 bases and J by 5 bases, with 14 bases left in between. The CDR3 loop spans 14 amino acids. Germline V gene sequence: CDR1 MDHEN, CDR2 SYDVKM. CDR3 DNA sequence: TGTGCCAGCAGTTGGGTTACCCCTGTATATGGCTACACCTTC. It yields the protein CASSWVTPVYGYTF.

The rearrangement uses TRBV7-2 and TRBJ2-7, with a tentative D call TRBD2 (6 bases). The CDR3 runs to 17 residues. CDR1 and CDR2 (germline): SGHTA, FQGNSA. Trimming took 0 bases from V and 2 from J, leaving 17 bases between them. CDR3 bases: TGTGCCAGCAGCTTAGCGCACGGCCGGGGGTTGGCCTACGAGCAGTACTTC. Translation: CASSLAHGRGLAYEQYF.

The sample holds one count of this clone. The CDR3 here is CASSAQLNYGYTF. In nucleotides, the CDR3 is TGTGCCAGCAGTGCACAACTTAACTATGGCTACACCTTC. The chain links TRBV6-4 to TRBJ1-2; no reliable D call. V was clipped by 4 bases and J by 1 base, with 7 bases between them. The V gene's germline CDR1 is MRHNA and CDR2 SNTAGT. The CDR3 spans 13 residues.

As regards this clone: At one of its ends the junction is not consistent with the germline gene, which may arise from a read error. The rearrangement uses TRBV19 and TRBJ2-1; 7 nucleotides line up with TRBD2. This CDR3 has 20 amino acids. Germline V lookup: CDR1 LNHDA, CDR2 SQIVND (reference sequence). The CDR3 spells CASSIGVGAGNRRSYNEQFF. The CDR3 DNA reads as TGTGCTAGTAGTATAGGGGTGGGAGCGGGAAACCGCCGCTCCTACAATGAGCAGTTCTTC.

The chain is built from TRBV27 and TRBJ1-5; 7 bases map to TRBD1. The CDR3 is made up of 14 amino acids. Trimming cost V 6 bases and J 2 bases; bases outside gene matches: 4. From germline, CDR1 is MNHEY and CDR2 SMNVEV (reference sequence). The CDR3 reads CASSDRDRNQPQHF. CDR3 DNA sequence: TGTGCCAGCAGCGACAGGGATCGCAATCAGCCCCAGCATTTT.

This chain uses TRBV2 with TRBJ1-1; D gene ambiguous. The germline V gene has CDR1 SNHLY and CDR2 FYNNEI. This CDR3 is built from 13 residues. Trimming cost V 3 bases and J 6 bases, with 11 bases left between them. The CDR3 nucleotides are TGTGCCAGCAGTGAGTCGAGGCAGTCTGAAGCTTTCTTT. The encoded protein is CASSESRQSEAFF.

The sample holds one count of this clone. The CDR3 is CASSTRRSSYNSPLHF. In DNA form, the CDR3 reads TGTGCCAGCAGCACCCGGCGGAGCTCCTATAATTCACCCCTCCACTTT. This chain connects TRBV21-1 to TRBJ1-6. TRBV21-1 is a known pseudogene. This CDR3 region has 16 residues.

This chain links TRBV14 with TRBJ2-5; 12 nucleotides line up with TRBD2. This CDR3 has 17 amino acids. Trimming removed 2 bases from V and 1 base from J; junction bases left unmatched: 5. CDR1 and CDR2 (germline): SGHDN, FVKESK. DNA for the CDR3: TGTGCCAGCAGCCAAAGGGGGACTAGCGGGTTCCAAGAGACCCAGTACTTC. Its translation: CASSQRGTSGFQETQYF.